This TCR beta chain was captured in a study of T cells in localized non-small cell lung cancer. The germline CDR1 and CDR2 sequences are SNHLY and FYNNEI. The V and J ends lost 7 bases and 2 bases respectively, with 14 bases between them. The CDR3 contains 14 residues. Study findings and constraints: Uninvolved adjacent lung had more T cell clonality than any other tissue, topping tumor.

Generated by immunoSEQ multiplex PCR, the TCRdb table keeps only in-frame clones and is missing some. The sample records 100,000 to 150,000 clones, 89% being singletons. Comments on this clone: Its specificity is unknown.

The input for sequencing was peripheral blood, taken before any cancer treatment. The V and J genes are TRBV2 and TRBJ2-5; maybe TRBD1 (6 bases). This clonotype was obtained from a female donor aged 60 or older with stage I lung adenocarcinoma. Here the CDR3 DNA reads TGTGCCAGCACTCATGGGGGCGGGCAAGAGACCCAGTACTTC. Translation: CASTHGGGQETQYF.